Here is one TCR beta chain with its context. The data derive from a study of blood T cell repertoires in COVID-19. Trimming took 4 bases from V and 7 from J; bases not matched to a gene: 12. CDR3 length equals 15 residues. The germline V gene encodes CDR1 LGHNA and CDR2 YNFKEQ. The assay was immunoSEQ multiplex PCR, and TCRdb's table has in-frame clones only and misses some. This sample has some 160,000 clones, with more than 75% found just once. The gene calls are TRBV4-2 and TRBJ1-2, with TRBD1 identical over 7 bases. Sequenced sample: peripheral blood. The TCR was taken from a woman aged 50 to 60 with acute or convalescent COVID-19. The CDR3 region is CASSRKGQPVSGYTF. CDR3 bases: TGTGCCAGCAGCCGGAAGGGACAGCCCGTAAGTGGCTACACCTTC.